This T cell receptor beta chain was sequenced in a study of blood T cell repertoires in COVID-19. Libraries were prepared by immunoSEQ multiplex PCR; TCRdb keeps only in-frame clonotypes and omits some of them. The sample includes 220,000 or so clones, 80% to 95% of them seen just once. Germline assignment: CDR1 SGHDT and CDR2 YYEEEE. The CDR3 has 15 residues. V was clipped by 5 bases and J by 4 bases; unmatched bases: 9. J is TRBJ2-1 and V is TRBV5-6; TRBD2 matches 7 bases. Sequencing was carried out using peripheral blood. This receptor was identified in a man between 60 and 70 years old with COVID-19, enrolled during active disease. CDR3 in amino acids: CASRAGLAVYNEQFF. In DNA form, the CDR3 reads TGTGCCAGCAGGGCCGGGCTAGCGGTTTACAATGAGCAGTTCTTC.